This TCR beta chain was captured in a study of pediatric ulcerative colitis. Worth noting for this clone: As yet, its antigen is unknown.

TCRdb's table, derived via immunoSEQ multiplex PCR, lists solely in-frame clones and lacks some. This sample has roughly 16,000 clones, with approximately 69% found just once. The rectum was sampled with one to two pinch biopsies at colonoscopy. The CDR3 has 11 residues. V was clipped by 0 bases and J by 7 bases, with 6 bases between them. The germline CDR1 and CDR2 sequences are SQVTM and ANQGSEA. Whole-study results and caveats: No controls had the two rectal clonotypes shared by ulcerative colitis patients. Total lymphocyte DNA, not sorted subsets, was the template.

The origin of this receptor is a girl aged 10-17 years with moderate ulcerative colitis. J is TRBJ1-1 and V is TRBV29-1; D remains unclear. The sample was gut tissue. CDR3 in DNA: TGCAGCGTTGAAGATCCTGGTGAAGCTTTCTTT. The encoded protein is CSVEDPGEAFF.